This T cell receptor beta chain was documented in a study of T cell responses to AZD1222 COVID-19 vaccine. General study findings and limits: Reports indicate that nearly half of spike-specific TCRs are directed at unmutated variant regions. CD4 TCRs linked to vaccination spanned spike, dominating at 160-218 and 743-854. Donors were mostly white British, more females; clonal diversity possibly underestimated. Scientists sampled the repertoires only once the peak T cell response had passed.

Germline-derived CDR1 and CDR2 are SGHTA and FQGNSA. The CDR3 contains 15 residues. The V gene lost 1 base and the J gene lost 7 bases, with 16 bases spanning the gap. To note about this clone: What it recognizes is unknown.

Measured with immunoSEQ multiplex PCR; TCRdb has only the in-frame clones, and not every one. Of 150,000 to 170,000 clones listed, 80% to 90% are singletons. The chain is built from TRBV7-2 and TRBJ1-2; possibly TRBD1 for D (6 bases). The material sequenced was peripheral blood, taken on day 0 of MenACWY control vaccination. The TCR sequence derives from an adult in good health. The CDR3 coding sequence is TGTGCCAGCAGCTTAGTAACGGGGGCAAAGGTTGGCTACACCTTC. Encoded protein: CASSLVTGAKVGYTF. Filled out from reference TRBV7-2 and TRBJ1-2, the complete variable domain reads GAGVSQSPSNKVTEKGKDVELRCDPISGHTALYWYRQSLGQGLEFLIYFQGNSAPDKSGLPSDRFSAERTGGSVSTLTIQRTQQEDSAVYLCASSLVTGAKVGYTFGSGTRLTVV.